One sample yielded the 25 T cell receptor beta chains listed below, sequenced in a study of CD8 T cells in ankylosing spondylitis. TCRdb reanalysed the 5' RACE reads using MiXCR and keeps one entry per CDR3 protein. The profile shows around 230,000 distinct CDR3 sequences, roughly 8.6% of them singletons. The material sequenced was blood, either unsorted or a sorted T cell fraction (not recorded which). The receptors come from a male donor with ankylosing spondylitis or in good health (not recorded which).

This clonotype was seen more than once but under ten times. V usage is TRBV7-6 and J usage is TRBJ1-6, with D perhaps matching TRBD1 (6 bases). In germline, CDR1 is SGHVS, CDR2 FNYEAQ. Between the trimmed V and J ends, which lost 4 bases and 8 bases, there was a span of 18 bases. This CDR3 comprises 16 residues. CDR3 in amino acids: CASSSRGWGTHSPLHF. In DNA, the CDR3 is TGTGCCAGCAGCTCCAGGGGCTGGGGAACCCATTCACCCCTCCACTTT.

This clonotype was observed many times. The gene calls are TRBV27 and TRBJ2-1; 13 bases agree with TRBD2. This CDR3 region has 18 residues. CDR1 and CDR2 from the germline V gene are MNHEY and SMNVEV (reference sequence). With V trimmed by 4 bases and J by 7 bases, 13 bases remained unmatched. The CDR3 coding sequence is TGTGCCAGCAGTTCTCCTGCCCGACTAGCGGGAGGACGGAATGAGCAGTTCTTC. This translates into CASSSPARLAGGRNEQFF.

This clonotype was observed at least ten times. V and J are TRBV4-3 and TRBJ1-2; unclear D gene. V dropped 3 bases and J dropped 3 bases, with 20 bases sitting between them. The CDR3 length is 17 residues. Germline loops: CDR1 LGHNA, CDR2 YSLEER. The CDR3 coding sequence is TGCGCCAGCAGCCACTTCTCAACAGCGTCCAATTACTATGGCTACACCTTC. This gives the protein CASSHFSTASNYYGYTF.

This clonotype appeared many times. The chain carries TRBV12-3 or TRBV12-4 and TRBJ2-3; possibly TRBD2 for D (5 bases). This CDR3 region has 13 residues. V dropped 6 bases and J dropped 0 bases, with 7 bases sitting between them. The CDR3 nucleotides read TGTGCCAGCAGCCGCGGGAGCACAGATACGCAGTATTTT. Protein product: CASSRGSTDTQYF.

As for this clonotype: A single base separates this from a much larger clone, so it may be a read error. The chain carries TRBV18 and TRBJ2-5; the D call may be TRBD1 or TRBD2 (5 bases each). The J call is in doubt because the DNA end fits TRBJ2-1 better. CDR3 length: 14 residues. Germline CDR1 reads KGHSH; CDR2 reads LQKENI. The CDR3 here is CASSPSRDQETQFF. The CDR3 DNA reads TGTGCCAGCTCACCATCAAGGGACCAAGAGACCCAGTTCTTC.

At least ten counts were recorded for this clonotype. J is TRBJ1-4 and V is TRBV7-9; maybe TRBD1 (5 bases). The germline CDR1 and CDR2 sequences are SEHNR and FQNEAQ (reference sequence). V shed 0 bases and J shed 4 bases, with 12 bases lying between them. The CDR3 has 16 amino acids. The CDR3: CASSLAGGTVNEKLFF. Written as DNA, the CDR3 is TGTGCCAGCAGCTTAGCGGGCGGGACGGTTAATGAAAAACTGTTTTTT.

This clonotype was observed at least ten times. The chain couples TRBV5-6 to TRBJ2-7; no clear D gene. Germline CDR1 and CDR2: SGHDT and YYEEEE. V lost 3 bases, J lost 4 bases, and 14 bases lay in between. This CDR3 contains 14 residues. The CDR3: CASSSTERRYEQYF. Here the CDR3 DNA reads TGTGCCAGCAGCTCGACCGAGCGTCGGTACGAGCAGTACTTC. The whole variable domain, filled in from reference TRBV5-6 and TRBJ2-7, reads DAGVTQSPTHLIKTRGQQVTLRCSPKSGHDTVSWYQQALGQGPQFIFQYYEEEERQRGNFPDRFSGHQFPNYSSELNVNALLLGDSALYLCASSSTERRYEQYFGPGTRLTVT.

In its sample, this clonotype was seen many times. CDR3 in DNA: TGTGCCAGCAGCCCCCCAGGATCCGGGGGGACTGAAGCTTTCTTT. Translating it yields CASSPPGSGGTEAFF. This rearrangement joins TRBV7-9 to TRBJ1-1, with D perhaps TRBD1 (5 bases). The CDR3 totals 15 residues. CDR1 and CDR2 (germline): SEHNR, FQNEAQ (reference sequence). Trimming took 5 bases from V and 5 from J, leaving 18 bases between them.

This clonotype has a handful of counts. A much larger clone lies a single base off, so this may be a read error. This chain connects TRBV7-2 to TRBJ2-7; D might be TRBD1 (6 bases). The V gene's germline CDR1 is SGHTA and CDR2 FQGNSA. The CDR3 has 12 amino acids. Trimming removed 4 bases at V and 3 bases at J, with 7 bases between. For the CDR3, the DNA is TGTGCCAGCAGCTCGACAGGCTACGAGCAGTACTTC. Translation gives CASSSTGYEQYF.

This clonotype came up many times. This chain connects TRBV7-8 to TRBJ1-3, with 8 bases matching TRBD1. Germline V gene sequence: CDR1 SGHVS, CDR2 FQNEAQ. The junction had 7 bases not matched to a gene; V was cut back by 5 bases and J by 4 bases. The CDR3 sequence is 15 residues long. The CDR3 DNA reads as TGTGCCAGCAGCCCCGGGACAGGAGGAGGAAACACCATATATTTT. This encodes CASSPGTGGGNTIYF.

This clonotype has at least ten counts. The chain combines TRBV5-1 with TRBJ1-2, with D unclear. CDR1 SGHRS and CDR2 YFSETQ come from the germline V gene. This CDR3 spans 12 amino acids. V gave up 0 bases and J gave up 3 bases, with 3 bases separating them. The CDR3 here is CASSLDHYGYTF. CDR3 nucleotide sequence: TGCGCCAGCAGCTTGGACCACTATGGCTACACCTTC.

This clonotype showed up many times. The genes are TRBV27 and TRBJ1-1, with D unresolved. The CDR3 consists of 15 residues. V was clipped by 4 bases and J by 6 bases, with 18 bases between them. CDR1 is MNHEY and CDR2 is SMNVEV in the germline V gene (reference sequence). The CDR3 DNA reads as TGTGCCAGCAGTTCCCTTCCAGCCCCCGGGGCTGAAGCTTTCTTT. Its protein is CASSSLPAPGAEAFF.

This clonotype was seen ten or more times. The rearrangement joins TRBV5-6 to TRBJ1-4; perhaps TRBD1 as D (6 bases). Germline CDR1 SGHDT, CDR2 YYEEEE. The V end was cut by 4 bases, the J end by 2 bases, with 12 bases between. The CDR3 loop spans 15 amino acids. The CDR3 loop is CASSPGGATNEKLFF. CDR3 DNA: TGTGCCAGCAGCCCGGGGGGGGCGACTAATGAAAAACTGTTTTTT.

This clonotype has ten or more counts. The rearrangement joins TRBV10-3 to TRBJ2-3, with D perhaps matching TRBD1 (6 bases). Trimming removed 0 bases at V and 0 bases at J, with 7 bases between. CDR1 and CDR2 (germline): ENHRY, SYGVKD. CDR3 length equals 15 residues. This CDR3 is CAISESRGSTDTQYF. As DNA, the CDR3 is TGTGCCATCAGTGAGTCCAGGGGAAGCACAGATACGCAGTATTTT.

At least ten counts were recorded for this clonotype. The chain has TRBV14 and TRBJ2-5, with a possible D match to TRBD1 (5 bases). With 4 bases removed from V and 12 bases from J, the gap between germline ends came to 15 bases. In germline, CDR1 is SGHDN, CDR2 FVKESK. The CDR3 runs to 12 residues. CDR3 region: CASSPYQGPKYF. The CDR3, as DNA: TGTGCCAGCAGCCCATATCAGGGTCCAAAGTACTTC.

This clonotype was counted ten times or more. V gene TRBV7-9 combines with J gene TRBJ2-7; either TRBD1 or TRBD2 may fit D (5 bases each). Germline V gene lookup returns CDR1 SEHNR and CDR2 FQNEAQ (reference sequence). V lost 3 bases and J 7 bases, leaving 19 bases between the germline ends. The CDR3 loop spans 15 amino acids. CDR3: CASSFRGATMGEQYF. In nucleotides, the CDR3 is TGTGCCAGCAGCTTTCGGGGCGCCACTATGGGAGAGCAGTACTTC. Variable domain in full (rest from reference TRBV7-9 and TRBJ2-7): DTGVSQNPRHKITKRGQNVTFRCDPISEHNRLYWYRQTLGQGPEFLTYFQNEAQLEKSRLLSDRFSAERPKGSFSTLEIQRTEQGDSAMYLCASSFRGATMGEQYFGPGTRLTVT.

This clonotype was seen repeatedly, ten times or more. The J gene is TRBJ2-3, the V gene TRBV11-2; TRBD2 is a possible D gene (5 bases). Trimming stripped 5 bases from V and 9 bases from J, with 15 bases between. Germline V gene lookup returns CDR1 SGHAT and CDR2 FQNNGV. The CDR3 is 13 amino acids. CDR3 sequence: CASSPTGLGTQYF. The CDR3 bases are TGTGCCAGCAGCCCGACGGGGTTAGGCACGCAGTATTTT.

This clonotype was seen repeatedly, ten times or more. The CDR3 DNA reads as TGCAGTGCAGAGAGACTAGCCTATTTTTCGGATGAGCAGTTCTTC. As protein: CSAERLAYFSDEQFF. The chain is built from TRBV20-1 and TRBJ2-1, with 7 bases aligning to TRBD2. Germline V CDR1 and CDR2: DFQATT, SNEGSKA (reference sequence). V was clipped by 6 bases and J by 8 bases; unmatched bases: 16. The CDR3 contains 15 residues.

This clonotype was detected many times. J is TRBJ1-2 and V is TRBV12-3 or TRBV12-4; possibly TRBD1 for D (5 bases). The CDR3 consists of 12 residues. The V end was cut by 8 bases, the J end by 5 bases, with 12 bases between. The CDR3 DNA is TGTGCCAGCTCCGGGGGAGTTTATGGCTACACCTTC. Translating it yields CASSGGVYGYTF.

The CDR3: CASSPGQGANGYTF. CDR3 DNA sequence: TGTGCCAGCTCACCGGGACAGGGGGCGAACGGCTACACCTTC. V usage is TRBV18 and J usage is TRBJ1-2, with 12 nucleotides matching TRBD1. The J segment lost 8 bases and the V segment lost 3 bases, leaving 4 bases of the junction unmatched. The CDR3 runs to 14 residues. Per germline, CDR1 KGHSH and CDR2 LQKENI.

This clonotype appeared many times. V gene TRBV6-2 or TRBV6-3 combines with J gene TRBJ2-4, with TRBD2 matching 14 bases. This CDR3 contains 19 residues. Germline-derived CDR1 and CDR2 are MNHEY and SVGEGT. The ends lost 2 bases at V and 5 bases at J; junction bases unmatched: 11. CDR3 in DNA: TGTGCCAGCAGTTACAGTGCCGGGACTAGCGGGAGTAGGGAAAACATTCAGTACTTC. Amino acids: CASSYSAGTSGSRENIQYF.

This clonotype was seen ten or more times. This chain links TRBV9 with TRBJ2-5, with a possible D match to TRBD1 (5 bases). The CDR3 has 13 amino acids. CDR1 and CDR2 from the germline V gene are SGDLS and YYNGEE. V was trimmed by 3 bases and J by 2 bases, leaving 8 bases between them. CDR3 region: CASSEGMQETQYF. The DNA for the CDR3 is TGTGCCAGCAGCGAGGGGATGCAAGAGACCCAGTACTTC. The whole variable domain, filled in from reference TRBV9 and TRBJ2-5, reads DSGVTQTPKHLITATGQRVTLRCSPRSGDLSVYWYQQSLDQGLQFLIQYYNGEERAKGNILERFSAQQFPDLHSELNLSSLELGDSALYFCASSEGMQETQYFGPGTRLLVL.

The gene calls are TRBV5-5 and TRBJ1-5; 10 positions match TRBD1. The CDR3 spans 16 residues. The trim removed 1 base at V and 2 bases at J, leaving 3 bases unmatched. CDR1 and CDR2 from the germline V gene are SGHKS and YYEKEE (reference sequence). This CDR3 reads CASSLWDRGRNQPQHF. The CDR3 nucleotides are TGTGCCAGCAGCTTGTGGGACAGGGGTCGCAATCAGCCCCAGCATTTT.

At least ten counts were recorded for this clonotype. V and J are TRBV5-1 and TRBJ1-4; TRBD1 is a possible D gene (5 bases). This CDR3 is 15 amino acids long. Trimming removed 4 bases from V and 0 bases from J, with 10 bases in between. The germline CDR1 and CDR2 sequences are SGHRS and YFSETQ. The CDR3: CASSGLGATNEKLFF. For the CDR3, the DNA is TGCGCCAGCAGCGGGTTAGGGGCAACTAATGAAAAACTGTTTTTT.

There are a few counts of this clonotype. The rearrangement links TRBV7-9 to TRBJ2-3; 7 bases fit TRBD1. The CDR3 is 11 residues long. Germline V gene sequence: CDR1 SEHNR, CDR2 FQNEAQ (reference sequence). The V and J ends lost 5 bases and 14 bases, in that order; junction bases with no gene match: 7. The CDR3 nucleotides read TGTGCCAGCAGCCGACAGGGCCCGAGGTATTTT. It is translated as CASSRQGPRYF.